This T cell receptor beta chain was documented in a study of CD8+ T cells in alopecia areata. This CDR3 has 12 residues. Trimming removed 6 bases at V and 4 bases at J, with 9 bases between. Germline CDR1 and CDR2: SGHTA and FQGNSA. cDNA prepared by RNA extraction and subsequent reverse transcription served as the template for sequencing. The method was immunoSEQ multiplex PCR; TCRdb's version includes in-frame clones alone and lacks a portion of them. The sample lists 150,000 to 250,000 clones; about 62% were seen once. Treatment denoted: oral pan-JAK inhibitor, 5-10 mg twice daily. Sorting of CD4+ and CD8+ T cells was performed on PBMCs.

Sample: CD4+ T cells sorted from blood, taken at week 24, from a patient treated with tofacitinib. This sequence joins TRBV7-2 and TRBJ1-2; possibly TRBD1 for D (6 bases). This TCR was sampled from a human donor with alopecia areata. The CDR3 DNA is TGTGCCAGCAGGGGGGCCGGCTATGGCTACACCTTC. It specifies CASRGAGYGYTF.